A selection of T cell receptor beta chains follows, all from one sample in a study of T cells in Graves' hyperthyroidism and ophthalmopathy. Each CDR3 protein gets one entry after TCRdb re-called the multiplex PCR reads with MiXCR. The data show about 96,000 distinct CDR3 sequences, with over 50% seen just once and 25% to 30% held by the top ten. The source material was blood. Receptors were obtained from a woman aged 40 to 49 with Graves' hyperthyroidism. Each CDR3 is given without its conserved first and last residue.

v_call	j_call	cdr3_aa
TRBV20-1	TRBJ2-2	SAGSDVRGELF
TRBV7-2	TRBJ2-5	ASSPLGSQRAETQY
TRBV12-3/TRBV12-4	TRBJ1-1	ASSLAGGFAEAF
TRBV7-8	TRBJ2-3	ASSFSGGSTDTQY
TRBV12-3/TRBV12-4	TRBJ1-1	ASSLYVNTEAF
TRBV7-2	TRBJ2-5	ASSIYLCSVGTQETQY
TRBV20-1	TRBJ2-2	SARKPGLNTGELF
TRBV20-1	TRBJ1-2	SARALDRGIYGYT
TRBV24-1	TRBJ1-2	ATSGGGGYT
TRBV12-3/TRBV12-4	NA	ASSFNLVNDEQF
TRBV7-2	TRBJ1-4	ASSLSGPSFNEKLF
TRBV29-1	TRBJ1-5	SVEMGGNQPQH
TRBV2	TRBJ1-6	ASRGGTGETNSPLH
TRBV7-2	TRBJ2-5	ASSRGLAGVRETQY
TRBV12-3/TRBV12-4	TRBJ1-4	ASRQGDSPLDRGTADEKLF
TRBV7-9	TRBJ2-5	ASSRGVGETQY
TRBV9	TRBJ1-6	ASRGEGGGGSPLH
TRBV12-3/TRBV12-4	TRBJ1-4	ASRGTGIYEKLF
TRBV29-1	TRBJ1-2	SVAGRNYGYT
TRBV7-9	TRBJ2-6	ASSRTPSGANVLT
TRBV7-2	TRBJ2-3	ASSPGQGEY
TRBV7-6	TRBJ2-7	ASSLGGALYEQY
TRBV2	TRBJ1-1	ASSELWKNTEAF
TRBV29-1	TRBJ1-4	SVGTGGGEKLF
TRBV5-1	TRBJ1-2	ASSFGGGNYGYT
TRBV7-9	TRBJ1-5	ASSLRQGPFNQPQH
TRBV5-4	TRBJ2-7	ASSSGTGSYEQY
TRBV30	TRBJ1-6	AWSLLKWDSPLH
TRBV20-1	TRBJ2-7	SAPWGSYEQY